This T cell receptor beta chain was found in a study of early T cells in non-severe SARS-CoV-2 infection. Study information: Whole-blood bulk RNA, unsorted, was sequenced, and chains were unpaired.

MiXCR, run by TCRdb on the 5' RACE reads, gives a single entry per CDR3 protein. In the table there are 65,000 to 95,000 distinct CDR3 sequences, roughly 5.3% of which are singletons. This clonotype was found a few times. The CDR3 covers 13 residues. Per germline, CDR1 SGHAT and CDR2 FQNNGV. Trimming took 3 bases from V and 5 from J, leaving 10 bases between them. The sample in question was whole blood, obtained at baseline. V and J are TRBV11-2 and TRBJ2-5; D remains ambiguous. The TCR sequence derives from an adult who was a healthcare worker with PCR-confirmed SARS-CoV-2 infection or an uninfected control (not recorded which). Here the CDR3 reads CASSFPTRETQYF. For the CDR3, the DNA is TGTGCCAGCAGCTTCCCAACCCGGGAGACCCAGTACTTC.